The source of this TCR beta chain is a study of blood T cell repertoires in COVID-19. At the level of the study: Whether acute or convalescent, the COVID-19 samples came from the United States, Italy and Spain. PBMCs, B-cell-depleted T cells, or T cells provided the cDNA or gDNA that made up the material.

Per the authors' pipeline: Nucleated cell counts were estimated from reference gene primer amplification. Only in-frame clones appear in the TCRdb table, and some are missing; sequencing was by immunoSEQ multiplex PCR. Clone size and V and J calls were adopted from that table, with D and trimming inferred from the DNA. The sample includes about 100,000 clones, around 84% seen only once; the top ten take 17%. This clone occurred a few times. The same CDR3 is also encoded by other DNA sequences in this sample. Per the germline V gene, CDR1 is DFQATT and CDR2 is SNEGSKA (reference sequence). The CDR3 spans 11 residues. V lost 3 bases and J lost 5, with 8 bases in between.

Material: peripheral blood. The chain joins TRBV20-1 to TRBJ2-7, with D perhaps matching TRBD2 (6 bases). The clonotype comes from a woman in her fifties or sixties with acute or convalescent COVID-19. DNA of the CDR3: TGCAGTGCTAGTAGCGGCCACGAGCAGTACTTC. Translation: CSASSGHEQYF.